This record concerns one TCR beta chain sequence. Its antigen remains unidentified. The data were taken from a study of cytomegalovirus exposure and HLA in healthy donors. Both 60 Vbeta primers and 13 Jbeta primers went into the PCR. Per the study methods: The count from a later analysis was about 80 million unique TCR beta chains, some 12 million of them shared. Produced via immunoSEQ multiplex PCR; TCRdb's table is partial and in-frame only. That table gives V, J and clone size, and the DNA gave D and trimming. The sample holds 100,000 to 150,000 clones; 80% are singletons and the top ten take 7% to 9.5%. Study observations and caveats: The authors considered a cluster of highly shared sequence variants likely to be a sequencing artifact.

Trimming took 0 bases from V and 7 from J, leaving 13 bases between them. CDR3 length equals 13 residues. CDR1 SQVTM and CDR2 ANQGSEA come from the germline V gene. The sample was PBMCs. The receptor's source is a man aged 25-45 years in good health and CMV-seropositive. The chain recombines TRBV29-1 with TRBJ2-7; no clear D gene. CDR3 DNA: TGCAGCGTTGAAGATCTTCAGGCAGGTGAGCAGTACTTC. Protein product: CSVEDLQAGEQYF.